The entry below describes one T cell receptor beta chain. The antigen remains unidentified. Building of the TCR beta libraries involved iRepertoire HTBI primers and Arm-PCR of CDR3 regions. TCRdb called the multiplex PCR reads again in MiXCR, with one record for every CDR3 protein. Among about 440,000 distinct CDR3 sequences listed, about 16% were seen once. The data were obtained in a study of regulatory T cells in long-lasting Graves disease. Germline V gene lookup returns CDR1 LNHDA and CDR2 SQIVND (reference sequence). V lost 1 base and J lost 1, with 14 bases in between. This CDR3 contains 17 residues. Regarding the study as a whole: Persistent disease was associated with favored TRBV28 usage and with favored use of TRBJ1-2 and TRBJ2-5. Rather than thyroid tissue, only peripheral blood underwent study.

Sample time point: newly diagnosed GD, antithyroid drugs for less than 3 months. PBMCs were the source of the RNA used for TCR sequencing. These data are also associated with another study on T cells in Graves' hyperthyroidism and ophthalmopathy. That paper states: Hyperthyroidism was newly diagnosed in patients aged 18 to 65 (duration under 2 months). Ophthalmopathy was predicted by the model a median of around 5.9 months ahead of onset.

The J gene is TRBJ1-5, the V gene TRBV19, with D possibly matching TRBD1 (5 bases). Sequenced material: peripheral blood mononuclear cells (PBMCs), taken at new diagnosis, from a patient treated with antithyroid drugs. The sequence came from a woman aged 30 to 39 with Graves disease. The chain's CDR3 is CASSIGSRAGSNQPQHF. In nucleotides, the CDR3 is TGTGCCAGTAGTATAGGGAGCAGGGCAGGGAGCAATCAGCCCCAGCATTTT. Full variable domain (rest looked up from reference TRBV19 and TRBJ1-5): DGGITQSPKYLFRKEGQNVTLSCEQNLNHDAMYWYRQDPGQGLRLIYYSQIVNDFQKGDIAEGYSVSREKKESFPLTVTSAQKNPTAFYLCASSIGSRAGSNQPQHFGDGTRLSIL.